In its sample, the clone carrying this TCR beta chain was seen once. Authors' analysis steps: By means of reference gene primer amplification, nucleated cell counts were estimated. Sequencing was performed with immunoSEQ multiplex PCR; in TCRdb, only in-frame clones are kept and a portion is missing. V and J calls and clone size are those listed in that table; D and trimming were worked out from the DNA. Of around 310,000 clones in the sample, approximately 88% were seen once. With 2 bases clipped from V and 7 bases from J, the junction kept 4 bases outside the gene matches. The CDR3 has 16 residues. Germline CDR1 reads MRHNA; CDR2 reads SNTAGT. This sample is part of a study of blood T cell repertoires in COVID-19.

The chain links TRBV6-4 to TRBJ2-1; 14 bases fit TRBD2. Sequences were obtained from peripheral blood. The sequence was obtained from a woman aged 45 to 65 with active or convalescent COVID-19. For the CDR3, the DNA is TGTGCCAGCAGTGACGGGGGACTAGCGGGAGTAAATGAGCAGTTCTTC. Its translation is CASSDGGLAGVNEQFF.